Listed here are 23 T cell receptor beta chains from one sample, sequenced in a study of blood T cell repertoires in COVID-19. TCRdb's copy holds only in-frame clones and misses some; the assay was immunoSEQ multiplex PCR. Of about 330,000 clones listed, 65% to 85% are singletons. Sequenced input: peripheral blood. The receptors were sampled from a woman aged 45-60 years with acute or convalescent COVID-19.

The chain joins TRBV7-2 to TRBJ1-2; D is unresolved. Trimming shortened V by 7 bases and J by 6 bases, and 12 bases separated the two germline ends. Germline CDR1 is SGHTA and CDR2 is FQGNSA. This CDR3 spans 12 amino acids. CDR3 nucleotides: TGTGCCAGCACCCCGCGGGTCGATGGCTACACCTTC. It encodes CASTPRVDGYTF.

The V gene is TRBV7-9, the J gene TRBJ1-6; D gene ambiguous. The CDR3 covers 12 residues. Trimming removed 1 base from V and 14 bases from J, with 9 bases in between. CDR1 is SEHNR, CDR2 FQNEAQ, per germline (reference sequence). The CDR3: CASSLEMAALHF. In DNA, the CDR3 is TGTGCCAGCAGCTTAGAGATGGCAGCCCTCCACTTT.

This chain connects TRBV7-9 to TRBJ2-7; 9 bases match TRBD1. The V gene's germline CDR1 is SEHNR and CDR2 FQNEAQ (reference sequence). The junction had 2 bases not matched to a gene; V was cut back by 5 bases and J by 6 bases. This CDR3 region has 12 residues. CDR3 nucleotides: TGTGCCAGCAGCGAGACAGGGGGCGAGCAGTACTTC. Its translation: CASSETGGEQYF.

The rearrangement joins TRBV10-3 to TRBJ2-1; perhaps TRBD2 as D (5 bases). The CDR3 has 14 residues. Between the trimmed V and J ends, which lost 4 bases and 6 bases, there was a span of 13 bases. Germline CDR1 is ENHRY and CDR2 is SYGVKD. For the CDR3, the DNA is TGTGCCATCAGTGTCGGGGAGCGCCGCAATGAGCAGTTCTTC. This codes for CAISVGERRNEQFF.

This chain uses TRBV5-4 with TRBJ2-7; TRBD1 matches at 8 bases. Germline CDR1 and CDR2: SGHNT and YYREEE (reference sequence). This CDR3 spans 13 amino acids. Trimming took 4 bases from V and 4 from J; bases not matched to a gene: 4. CDR3 sequence: CASSQGTGYEQYF. In nucleotides, the CDR3 is TGTGCCAGCAGCCAAGGGACAGGATACGAGCAGTACTTC.

The chain has TRBV7-2 and TRBJ1-4; D possibly corresponds to TRBD1 (6 bases). Germline lookup yields CDR1 SGHTA and CDR2 FQGNSA. V was pared by 5 bases and J by 6 bases, with 13 bases between. CDR3 size: 14 residues. The CDR3: CASSNGQWDEKLFF. For the CDR3, the DNA is TGTGCCAGCAGCAACGGACAGTGGGATGAAAAACTGTTTTTT. Drawing the rest from reference TRBV7-2 and TRBJ1-4, the complete variable domain is GAGVSQSPSNKVTEKGKDVELRCDPISGHTALYWYRQSLGQGLEFLIYFQGNSAPDKSGLPSDRFSAERTGGSVSTLTIQRTQQEDSAVYLCASSNGQWDEKLFFGSGTQLSVL.

The chain employs TRBV9 and TRBJ2-1, with a possible D match to TRBD1 (5 bases). V was trimmed by 0 bases and J by 0 bases, leaving 10 bases between them. Germline CDR1 is SGDLS and CDR2 is YYNGEE. The CDR3 sequence is 16 residues long. This chain's CDR3 is CASSVEGLSSYNEQFF. The CDR3 region has the DNA TGTGCCAGCAGCGTAGAGGGGCTTAGCTCCTACAATGAGCAGTTCTTC.

The chain has TRBV9 and TRBJ2-7; possibly TRBD2 for D (6 bases). The CDR3 length is 17 residues. V gave up 4 bases and J gave up 0 bases, with 20 bases separating them. CDR1 is SGDLS, CDR2 YYNGEE, per germline. CDR3 sequence reads: CASSPRPRGASSYEQYF. CDR3 coding DNA: TGTGCCAGCAGCCCCAGACCCCGCGGGGCTAGCTCCTACGAGCAGTACTTC.

The chain links TRBV6-2 or TRBV6-3 to TRBJ1-2, with TRBD1 matching over 9 bases. Germline CDR1 is MNHEY and CDR2 is SVGEGT. Trimming cost V 5 bases and J 8 bases; bases outside gene matches: 6. CDR3 length: 13 residues. CDR3 sequence reads: CASSPGTGLGYTF. CDR3 coding DNA: TGTGCCAGCAGTCCAGGGACAGGGCTGGGCTACACCTTC.

This clone was seen a handful of times. The chain carries TRBV2 and TRBJ2-5; perhaps TRBD1 as D (6 bases). The CDR3 contains 13 residues. Germline loops: CDR1 SNHLY, CDR2 FYNNEI. V was clipped by 1 base and J by 3 bases, with 6 bases between them. CDR3 nucleotide sequence: TGTGCCAGCAGTGAAGAGGGGGAAGAGACCCAGTACTTC. Its translation: CASSEEGEETQYF.

The chain couples TRBV10-3 to TRBJ2-1; TRBD2 is a possible D gene (6 bases). The CDR3 consists of 13 residues. Trimming took off 5 bases at V and 8 bases at J, with 13 bases between the two ends. Germline loops: CDR1 ENHRY, CDR2 SYGVKD. CDR3 coding DNA: TGTGCCATCAGTACTAGCTCACAGGATGAGCAGTTCTTC. It encodes CAISTSSQDEQFF.

This clone has just one count. This rearrangement joins TRBV11-2 to TRBJ2-5; TRBD2 agrees at 13 bases. The junction had 11 bases not matched to a gene; V was cut back by 5 bases and J by 5 bases. Per germline, CDR1 SGHAT and CDR2 FQNNGV. The CDR3 consists of 17 residues. CDR3 loop: CASSRLGLAGVDETQYF. The CDR3 DNA follows: TGTGCCAGCAGCCGACTAGGACTAGCGGGGGTCGACGAGACCCAGTACTTC.

J is TRBJ2-7 and V is TRBV7-2; 10 bases are shared with TRBD2. The V gene end was trimmed by 1 base and the J gene end by 0 bases; junction bases not matched to a gene: 6. The CDR3 totals 17 residues. Germline V gene lookup returns CDR1 SGHTA and CDR2 FQGNSA. The CDR3 bases are TGTGCCAGCAGCTTAGGACTTAGCGGGGGGCGCTCCTACGAGCAGTACGTC. It yields the protein CASSLGLSGGRSYEQYV.

The chain recombines TRBV7-9 with TRBJ2-7; weak D call: TRBD1 (5 bases). This CDR3 region has 11 residues. The V gene's germline CDR1 is SEHNR and CDR2 FQNEAQ (reference sequence). Between the trimmed V and J ends, which lost 5 bases and 5 bases, there was a span of 7 bases. CDR3 sequence reads: CASSPGHEQYF. CDR3 DNA: TGTGCCAGCAGCCCAGGGCACGAGCAGTACTTC.

The J gene is TRBJ1-6, the V gene TRBV6-2 or TRBV6-3; perhaps TRBD1 as D (5 bases). The CDR3 is 13 amino acids. Trimming removed 1 base at V and 14 bases at J, with 12 bases between. Germline V gene data show CDR1 as MNHEY and CDR2 as SVGEGT. Written as DNA, the CDR3 is TGTGCCAGCAGTTACTACAGGTCTGGCACCCTCCACTTT. It translates to CASSYYRSGTLHF.

This clone appeared once. This chain uses TRBV6-6 with TRBJ1-6, with TRBD1 as a possible D gene (6 bases). V lost 6 bases to trimming and J lost 14 bases, with 23 bases between them. The germline gives CDR1 MNHNY, CDR2 SVGAGI (reference sequence). The CDR3 is 15 residues long. DNA of the CDR3: TGTGCCAGCAGCTCACCGGGGGGCGGCGAATTCACCCTCCACTTT. It encodes CASSSPGGGEFTLHF.

The chain carries TRBV3-1 (or the pseudogene TRBV3-2) and TRBJ2-3; TRBD2 might be the D (7 bases). Germline V lookup: CDR1 LGHDT, CDR2 YNNKEL (reference sequence). Trimming stripped 3 bases from V and 6 bases from J, with 16 bases between. The CDR3 is 15 residues long. The CDR3 nucleotides read TGTGCCAGCAGCCAGAGGGGGGGGCGTTACGATACGCAGTATTTT. Its translation: CASSQRGGRYDTQYF.

The chain combines TRBV13 with TRBJ2-3; no clear D gene. The germline V and J ends were trimmed by 4 bases and 0 bases, with 8 bases remaining between them. The V gene's germline CDR1 is PRHDT and CDR2 FYEKMQ (reference sequence). This CDR3 is built from 14 residues. The CDR3 sequence: CASSSRVSTDTQYF. DNA of the CDR3: TGTGCCAGCAGCTCCCGGGTCAGCACAGATACGCAGTATTTT.

V and J are TRBV2 and TRBJ1-5, with TRBD1 as a possible D gene (5 bases). The V gene's germline CDR1 is SNHLY and CDR2 FYNNEI. The CDR3 length is 17 residues. Trimming cost V 3 bases and J 5 bases, with 20 bases left between them. CDR3 DNA sequence: TGTGCCAGCAGTGAGGCTCCTCGACCCGGGGGATATCAGCCCCAGCATTTT. As protein: CASSEAPRPGGYQPQHF.

This clone was seen just once. The chain links TRBV2 to TRBJ1-2, with TRBD1 matching 7 bases. Germline CDR1 SNHLY, CDR2 FYNNEI. The V and J ends lost 9 bases and 6 bases, in that order; junction bases with no gene match: 16. CDR3 length: 15 residues. The CDR3 region is CASSQAGGNGHGYTF. CDR3 DNA: TGTGCCAGTTCCCAAGCAGGGGGAAACGGGCATGGCTACACCTTC.

This sequence joins TRBV27 and TRBJ1-2; 9 bases agree with TRBD1. CDR3 size: 15 residues. Unmatched junction bases numbered 4, after V lost 0 bases and J lost 5 bases. CDR1 is MNHEY, CDR2 SMNVEV, per germline (reference sequence). The DNA for the CDR3 is TGTGCCAGCAGTTTATCTCGGACAGGGGTTTATGGCTACACCTTC. Translating it yields CASSLSRTGVYGYTF.

J is TRBJ2-3 and V is TRBV11-2, with D maybe TRBD2 (5 bases). The CDR3 length is 15 residues. Trimming took off 2 bases at V and 6 bases at J, with 15 bases between the two ends. Germline V gives CDR1 SGHAT, CDR2 FQNNGV. CDR3 loop: CASSLLGSPGDTQYF. The CDR3 bases are TGTGCCAGCAGCTTATTGGGGTCCCCGGGGGATACGCAGTATTTT.

The J gene is TRBJ1-2, the V gene TRBV7-2; the match to TRBD1 covers 7 bases. The CDR3 runs 13 residues. J was trimmed by 9 bases and V by 6 bases; bases with no gene match: 10. The germline CDR1 and CDR2 sequences are SGHTA and FQGNSA. CDR3 sequence (DNA): TGTGCCAGCAGACTAGCAGGGGGAACTCGCTACACCTTC. The encoded protein is CASRLAGGTRYTF.